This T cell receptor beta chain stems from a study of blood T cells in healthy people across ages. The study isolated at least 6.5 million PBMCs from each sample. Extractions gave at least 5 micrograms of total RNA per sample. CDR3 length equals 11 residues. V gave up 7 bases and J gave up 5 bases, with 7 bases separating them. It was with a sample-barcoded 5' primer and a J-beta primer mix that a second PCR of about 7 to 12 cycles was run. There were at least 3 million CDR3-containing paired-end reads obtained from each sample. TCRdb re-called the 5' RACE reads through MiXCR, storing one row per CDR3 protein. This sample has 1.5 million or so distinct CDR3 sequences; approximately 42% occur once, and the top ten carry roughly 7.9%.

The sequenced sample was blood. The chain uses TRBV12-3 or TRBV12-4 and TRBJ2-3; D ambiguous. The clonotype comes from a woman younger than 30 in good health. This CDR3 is CASKTRDTQYF. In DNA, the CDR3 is TGTGCCAGCAAGACGAGAGATACGCAGTATTTT.